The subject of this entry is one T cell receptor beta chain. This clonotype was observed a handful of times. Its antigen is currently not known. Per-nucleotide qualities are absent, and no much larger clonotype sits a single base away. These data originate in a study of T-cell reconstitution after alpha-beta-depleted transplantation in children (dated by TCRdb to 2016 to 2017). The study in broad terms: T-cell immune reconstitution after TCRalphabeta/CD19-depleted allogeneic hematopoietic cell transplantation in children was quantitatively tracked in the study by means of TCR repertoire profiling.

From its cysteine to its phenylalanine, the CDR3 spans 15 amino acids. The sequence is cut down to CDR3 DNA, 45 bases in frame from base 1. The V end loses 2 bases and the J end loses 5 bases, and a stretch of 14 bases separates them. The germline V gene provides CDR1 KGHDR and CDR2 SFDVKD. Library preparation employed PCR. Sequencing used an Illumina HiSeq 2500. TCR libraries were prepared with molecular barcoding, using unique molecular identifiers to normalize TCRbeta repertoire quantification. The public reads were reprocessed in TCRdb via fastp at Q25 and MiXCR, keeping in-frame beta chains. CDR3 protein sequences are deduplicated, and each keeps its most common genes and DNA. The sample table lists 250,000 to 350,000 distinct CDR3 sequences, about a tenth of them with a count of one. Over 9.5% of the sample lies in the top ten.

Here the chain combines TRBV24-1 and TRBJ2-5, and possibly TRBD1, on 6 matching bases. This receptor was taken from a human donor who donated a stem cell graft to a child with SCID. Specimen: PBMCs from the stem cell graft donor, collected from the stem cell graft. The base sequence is TGTGCCACCAGTGATTCAGCAGGGGACCCGGAGACCCAGTACTTC. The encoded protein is CATSDSAGDPETQYF.